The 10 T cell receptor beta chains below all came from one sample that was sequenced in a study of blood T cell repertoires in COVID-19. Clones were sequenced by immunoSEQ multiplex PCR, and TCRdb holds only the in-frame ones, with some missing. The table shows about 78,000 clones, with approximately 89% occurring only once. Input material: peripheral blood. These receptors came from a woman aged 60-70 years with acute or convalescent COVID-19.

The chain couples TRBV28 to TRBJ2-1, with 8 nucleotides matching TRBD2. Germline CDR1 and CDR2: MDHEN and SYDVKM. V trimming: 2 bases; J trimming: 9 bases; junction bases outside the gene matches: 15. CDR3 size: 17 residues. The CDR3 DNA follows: TGTGCCAGCAGTTTACAGCTTGCGGGAGGACCCGGGGGTGAGCAGTTCTTC. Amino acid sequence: CASSLQLAGGPGGEQFF.

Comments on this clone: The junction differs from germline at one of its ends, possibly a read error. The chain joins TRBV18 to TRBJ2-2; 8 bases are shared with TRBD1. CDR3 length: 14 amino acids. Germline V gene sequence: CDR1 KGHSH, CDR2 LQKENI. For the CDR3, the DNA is TGTGTCAGCTCACCAGGACAGGGAAGCGGGGAGCTGTTTTTT. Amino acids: CVSSPGQGSGELFF.

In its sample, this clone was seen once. CDR3 sequence reads: CASSSSGYEQYF. CDR3 nucleotides: TGTGCCAGCAGCTCTAGTGGCTACGAGCAGTACTTC. This chain connects TRBV11-2 to TRBJ2-7; no clear D. Germline-derived CDR1 and CDR2 are SGHAT and FQNNGV. V was shortened by 4 bases and J by 3 bases, with 7 bases between the two germline ends. CDR3 size: 12 residues.

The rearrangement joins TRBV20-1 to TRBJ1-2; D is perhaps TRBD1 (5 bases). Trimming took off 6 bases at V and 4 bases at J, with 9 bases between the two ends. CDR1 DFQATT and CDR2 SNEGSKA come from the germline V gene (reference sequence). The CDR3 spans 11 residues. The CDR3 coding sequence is TGCAGTGCGGGGGGAGCCTATGGCTACACCTTC. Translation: CSAGGAYGYTF.

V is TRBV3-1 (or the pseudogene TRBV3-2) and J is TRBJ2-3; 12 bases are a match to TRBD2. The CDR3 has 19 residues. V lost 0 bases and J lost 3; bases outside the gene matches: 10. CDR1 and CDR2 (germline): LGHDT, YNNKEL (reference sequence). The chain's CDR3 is CASSQDGASGREITDTQYF. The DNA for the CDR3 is TGTGCCAGCAGCCAAGATGGGGCTAGCGGGAGGGAGATTACAGATACGCAGTATTTT.

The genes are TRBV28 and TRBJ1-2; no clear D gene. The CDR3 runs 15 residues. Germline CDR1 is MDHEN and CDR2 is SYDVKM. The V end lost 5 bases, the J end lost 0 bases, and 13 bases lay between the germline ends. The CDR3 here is CASSPTTRANYGYTF. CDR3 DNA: TGTGCCAGCAGTCCAACGACACGAGCTAACTATGGCTACACCTTC.

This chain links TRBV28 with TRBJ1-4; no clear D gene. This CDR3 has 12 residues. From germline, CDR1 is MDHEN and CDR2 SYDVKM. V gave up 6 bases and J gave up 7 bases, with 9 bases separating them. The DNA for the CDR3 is TGTGCCAGCAGCGGAGGGAGTGAAAAACTGTTTTTT. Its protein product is CASSGGSEKLFF.

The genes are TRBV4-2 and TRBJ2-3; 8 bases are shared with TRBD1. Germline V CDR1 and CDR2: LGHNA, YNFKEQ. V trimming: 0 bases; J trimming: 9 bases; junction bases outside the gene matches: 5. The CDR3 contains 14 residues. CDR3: CASSQDETGGTQYF. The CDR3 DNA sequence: TGTGCCAGCAGCCAAGATGAAACAGGGGGGACGCAGTATTTT.

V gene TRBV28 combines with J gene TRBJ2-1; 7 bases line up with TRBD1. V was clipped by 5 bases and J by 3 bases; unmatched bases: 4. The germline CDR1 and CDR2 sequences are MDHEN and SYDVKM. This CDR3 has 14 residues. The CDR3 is CASSIRDSYNEQFF. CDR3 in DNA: TGTGCCAGCAGTATCCGGGACAGCTACAATGAGCAGTTCTTC.

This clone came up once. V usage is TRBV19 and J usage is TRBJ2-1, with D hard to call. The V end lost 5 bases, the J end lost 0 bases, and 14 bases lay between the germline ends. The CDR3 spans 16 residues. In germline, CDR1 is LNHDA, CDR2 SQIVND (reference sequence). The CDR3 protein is CASSPSELLSYNEQFF. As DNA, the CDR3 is TGTGCCAGTAGTCCCTCGGAGCTACTCTCCTACAATGAGCAGTTCTTC.